The next 22 T cell receptor beta chains were all read from a single sample in a study of lymphopenia after photon versus proton radiotherapy. Sequencing used immunoSEQ multiplex PCR; TCRdb keeps in-frame clones, though not all of them. The sample has 50,000 to 70,000 clones; 87% are singletons. Sequencing used peripheral blood, obtained from a patient treated with proton-based radiotherapy. The receptors shown here come from a man older than 75 with esophageal cancer.

This chain joins TRBV4-3 and TRBJ2-1, with TRBD1 matching 7 bases. Germline values: CDR1 LGHNA, CDR2 YSLEER. The J segment lost 10 bases and the V segment lost 0 bases, leaving 12 bases of the junction unmatched. The CDR3 extends over 16 amino acids. The CDR3 DNA sequence: TGCGCCAGCAGCCAAGATACGCTACAGGGGAACAGCGAGCAGTTCTTC. This translates into CASSQDTLQGNSEQFF.

This chain uses TRBV25-1 with TRBJ1-1; no clear D gene. The CDR3 runs to 13 residues. CDR1 MGHDK and CDR2 SYGVNS come from the germline V gene. V gave up 3 bases and J gave up 0 bases, with 5 bases separating them. In DNA, the CDR3 is TGTGCCAGCAGTGAGTTGATGAACACTGAAGCTTTCTTT. Protein product: CASSELMNTEAFF.

CDR3 residues: CASSPRRQAGDPDTQYF. In nucleotides, the CDR3 is TGTGCCAGCAGCCCAAGGCGCCAAGCGGGAGACCCAGATACGCAGTATTTT. The J gene is TRBJ2-3, the V gene TRBV7-9, with TRBD2 identical over 8 bases. Germline assignment: CDR1 SEHNR and CDR2 FQNEAQ (reference sequence). J gave up 4 bases and V 5 bases, and 14 bases lay outside the gene matches. The CDR3 totals 17 residues.

J is TRBJ2-6 and V is TRBV13; D ambiguous. Germline V CDR1 and CDR2: PRHDT, FYEKMQ (reference sequence). Deletions cut 7 bases from V and 4 bases from J, with 11 bases between. This CDR3 contains 14 residues. The CDR3 DNA reads TGTGCCAGCACCACAACGCCGGGGGCCAACGTCCTGACTTTC. This sequence encodes CASTTTPGANVLTF.

The V and J genes are TRBV6-6 and TRBJ2-3, with TRBD2 identical over 9 bases. Trimming removed 6 bases from V and 2 bases from J; junction bases left unmatched: 9. The CDR3 runs 16 residues. In germline, CDR1 is MNHNY, CDR2 SVGAGI (reference sequence). CDR3 loop: CASSPKASGATDTQYF. The CDR3 coding sequence is TGTGCCAGCAGCCCAAAGGCTAGCGGGGCCACAGATACGCAGTATTTT.

The genes are TRBV5-6 and TRBJ1-2; D call uncertain. This CDR3 is 15 amino acids long. V gave up 0 bases and J gave up 5 bases, with 14 bases separating them. Germline values: CDR1 SGHDT, CDR2 YYEEEE. The CDR3 here is CASSLGAVKVYGYTF. The CDR3 coding sequence is TGTGCCAGCAGCTTGGGTGCAGTAAAAGTATATGGCTACACCTTC.

V is TRBV7-8 and J is TRBJ2-2, with D possibly being TRBD2 (5 bases). V gave up 5 bases and J gave up 1 base, with 11 bases separating them. The germline V gene encodes CDR1 SGHVS and CDR2 FQNEAQ. This CDR3 spans 15 amino acids. CDR3 in DNA: TGTGCCAGCAGCATAGGACTGGGGAACACCGGGGAGCTGTTTTTT. Translating gives CASSIGLGNTGELFF.

This clone was seen more than once but under ten times. This chain links TRBV7-2 with TRBJ2-4, with D uncertain. Germline V gene lookup returns CDR1 SGHTA and CDR2 FQGNSA. The V gene lost 5 bases and the J gene lost 9 bases, with 11 bases spanning the gap. The CDR3 is 12 residues long. The DNA for the CDR3 is TGTGCCAGCAGCCCAAGTTCTCGCATTCAGTACTTC. Protein sequence: CASSPSSRIQYF.

The genes are TRBV10-3 and TRBJ1-2; the D gene is possibly TRBD1 (6 bases). V lost 8 bases to trimming and J lost 5 bases, with 15 bases between them. The CDR3 extends over 13 amino acids. The germline V gene has CDR1 ENHRY and CDR2 SYGVKD. CDR3 amino acids: CAIWGGAWYGYTF. In DNA, the CDR3 is TGTGCCATCTGGGGGGGCGCCTGGTATGGCTACACCTTC.

V gene TRBV9 combines with J gene TRBJ2-1, with 16 bases identical to TRBD2. Germline assignment: CDR1 SGDLS and CDR2 YYNGEE. V lost 3 bases, J lost 7 bases, and 4 bases stayed unmatched. This CDR3 is built from 16 residues. For the CDR3, the DNA is TGTGCCAGCAGCGCGGGACTAGCGGGGGGGAGGAATGAGCAGTTCTTC. It translates to CASSAGLAGGRNEQFF.

CDR3 amino acids: CASSPQTGAMGGNTIYF. In nucleotides, the CDR3 is TGTGCCAGCAGCCCACAGACAGGGGCCATGGGGGGAAACACCATATATTTT. The rearrangement links TRBV11-2 to TRBJ1-3; TRBD1 matches 8 bases. Germline CDR1 is SGHAT and CDR2 is FQNNGV. V lost 5 bases and J lost 4; bases outside the gene matches: 13. CDR3 length equals 17 residues.

This clone came up a few times. V is TRBV4-1 and J is TRBJ2-7, with 9 bases fitting TRBD1. CDR3 length: 16 residues. CDR1 and CDR2 from the germline V gene are MGHRA and YSYEKL. Trimming cost V 4 bases and J 1 base; bases outside gene matches: 8. The CDR3 loop reads CASSLRWGTGSYEQYF. The CDR3 bases are TGCGCCAGCAGCCTCCGGTGGGGGACAGGGTCCTACGAGCAGTACTTC.

This chain links TRBV2 with TRBJ2-1, with unresolved D. V was clipped by 8 bases and J by 3 bases, with 11 bases between them. From germline, CDR1 is SNHLY and CDR2 FYNNEI. The CDR3 consists of 13 residues. CDR3 nucleotide sequence: TGTGCCAGCCTGGCCGGATTCTACAATGAGCAGTTCTTC. Encoded protein: CASLAGFYNEQFF.

This clone was seen a single time. The chain has TRBV7-8 and TRBJ1-2; TRBD1 matches 10 bases. The CDR3 runs to 15 residues. Trimming removed 1 base from V and 7 bases from J; junction bases left unmatched: 6. Germline V CDR1 and CDR2: SGHVS, FQNEAQ. The CDR3 DNA sequence: TGTGCCAGCAGCTTAGTTAGGACAGGGGGTCGTGGCTACACCTTC. Encoded protein: CASSLVRTGGRGYTF.

J is TRBJ2-2 and V is TRBV12-5; TRBD2 aligns across 8 bases. Germline CDR1 LGHNT, CDR2 FRNRAP. The CDR3 has 14 amino acids. Unmatched junction bases numbered 7, after V lost 5 bases and J lost 8 bases. The CDR3 sequence is CASGAGTSKGELFF. In nucleotides, the CDR3 is TGTGCTAGTGGTGCAGGGACTAGTAAAGGGGAGCTGTTTTTT.

This clone was counted a single time. The chain joins TRBV6-5 to TRBJ1-5; no clear D gene. The CDR3 sequence is 13 residues long. Germline V gene lookup returns CDR1 MNHEY and CDR2 SVGAGI. V was shortened by 0 bases and J by 3 bases, with 3 bases between the two germline ends. CDR3 DNA sequence: TGTGCCAGCAGTTACTCTGACAATCAGCCCCAGCATTTT. It translates to CASSYSDNQPQHF.

The chain has TRBV18 and TRBJ1-1, with D perhaps TRBD1 (5 bases). In germline, CDR1 is KGHSH, CDR2 LQKENI. The V end was cut by 2 bases, the J end by 1 base, with 14 bases between. This CDR3 comprises 16 residues. The CDR3 spells CASSPRQGGRNTEAFF. The CDR3 DNA is TGTGCCAGCTCACCAAGGCAGGGAGGGCGGAACACTGAAGCTTTCTTT.

This clone has just one count. The J gene is TRBJ1-3, the V gene TRBV7-8; D may be TRBD1 (6 bases). This CDR3 is built from 12 residues. Trimming cost V 1 base and J 9 bases, with 7 bases left between them. Per germline, CDR1 SGHVS and CDR2 FQNEAQ. DNA of the CDR3: TGTGCCAGCAGCTTAGGAGGGGGCACCATATATTTT. It encodes CASSLGGGTIYF. Looking up the rest from reference TRBV7-8 and TRBJ1-3 gives the full variable domain: GAGVSQSPRYKVAKRGQDVALRCDPISGHVSLFWYQQALGQGPEFLTYFQNEAQLDKSGLPSDRFFAERPEGSVSTLKIQRTQQEDSAVYLCASSLGGGTIYFGEGSWLTVV.

The chain couples TRBV11-1 to TRBJ2-3, with 7 bases matching TRBD2. The germline V gene has CDR1 SGHAT and CDR2 FQDESV (reference sequence). The CDR3 runs 16 residues. Trimming at V came to 5 bases and at J to 2 bases, leaving 10 bases not matched to a gene. The CDR3: CASSPRERGPTDTQYF. CDR3 bases: TGTGCCAGCAGCCCCCGGGAGCGGGGCCCCACAGATACGCAGTATTTT.

The CDR3 DNA reads TGTGCCAGCAGTGAAGGGTGGCTGCCACGGGAAGAGACCCAGTACTTC. Its translation: CASSEGWLPREETQYF. The chain employs TRBV6-1 and TRBJ2-5; D unclear. The V gene lost 1 base and the J gene lost 3 bases, with 15 bases spanning the gap. Germline lookup yields CDR1 MNHNS and CDR2 SASEGT. The CDR3 has 16 residues.

The V gene is TRBV7-9, the J gene TRBJ2-3; perhaps TRBD1 as D (5 bases). V was trimmed by 5 bases and J by 2 bases, leaving 17 bases between them. CDR3 length equals 16 residues. CDR1 is SEHNR and CDR2 is FQNEAQ in the germline V gene (reference sequence). CDR3 sequence (DNA): TGTGCCAGCAGCACACCTCGGCAGGGAAACACAGATACGCAGTATTTT. It encodes CASSTPRQGNTDTQYF. Full variable domain (remainder filled in from reference TRBV7-9 and TRBJ2-3): DTGVSQNPRHKITKRGQNVTFRCDPISEHNRLYWYRQTLGQGPEFLTYFQNEAQLEKSRLLSDRFSAERPKGSFSTLEIQRTEQGDSAMYLCASSTPRQGNTDTQYFGPGTRLTVL.

V and J are TRBV23-1 and TRBJ2-5; D remains ambiguous. TRBV23-1 is flagged as an ORF with uncertain function. V was pared by 2 bases and J by 2 bases, with 15 bases between. The CDR3 is 16 residues long. In DNA, the CDR3 is TGCGCCAGCAGTCAAAAGACGGACGGGCAACAAGAGACCCAGTACTTC. This sequence encodes CASSQKTDGQQETQYF.